Following are 30 T cell receptor beta chains from one sample sequenced in a study of T cell changes during pregnancy in multiple sclerosis. Profiling relied on immunoSEQ multiplex PCR, and the TCRdb table lists in-frame clones only, not all of them. The sample has around 100,000 clones; 80% to 95% are singletons. Sequenced here: peripheral blood, sampled in the third trimester of pregnancy. The receptors come from a female donor with multiple sclerosis, enrolled in a pregnancy study.

V and J are TRBV30 and TRBJ1-3; 9 positions agree with TRBD1. Trimming at V came to 5 bases and at J to 3 bases, leaving 11 bases not matched to a gene. Germline V gives CDR1 GTSNPN, CDR2 SVGIG (reference sequence). This CDR3 contains 16 residues. This chain's CDR3 is CAWEPLDRGYGNTIYF. CDR3 nucleotide sequence: TGTGCCTGGGAGCCCCTGGACAGGGGTTATGGAAACACCATATATTTT.

J is TRBJ2-3 and V is TRBV28, with D possibly matching TRBD2 (5 bases). In germline, CDR1 is MDHEN, CDR2 SYDVKM. CDR3 length: 14 amino acids. V was cut by 3 bases and J by 0 bases, with 7 bases left in between. CDR3 region: CASSLGGSTDTQYF. The CDR3 DNA is TGTGCCAGCAGTTTGGGCGGGAGCACAGATACGCAGTATTTT.

The genes are TRBV30 and TRBJ2-7; D is unclear. Trimming pared 0 bases from V and 2 bases from J, leaving 11 bases between. Germline-derived CDR1 and CDR2 are GTSNPN and SVGIG (reference sequence). The CDR3 length is 14 residues. The CDR3 loop is CAWSVRRATYEQYF. The CDR3 coding sequence is TGTGCCTGGAGTGTACGTCGAGCTACCTACGAGCAGTACTTC.

This chain joins TRBV19 and TRBJ1-1; D is ambiguous. In germline, CDR1 is LNHDA, CDR2 SQIVND (reference sequence). The germline V and J ends were trimmed by 6 bases and 3 bases, with 17 bases remaining between them. This CDR3 has 15 residues. The CDR3, as DNA: TGTGCCAGTAGAGTCGGGAGGATTTCGCACACTGAAGCTTTCTTT. As protein: CASRVGRISHTEAFF.

The V and J genes are TRBV30 and TRBJ2-5, with D possibly being TRBD1 (5 bases). Trimming stripped 2 bases from V and 0 bases from J, with 10 bases between. Germline loops: CDR1 GTSNPN, CDR2 SVGIG (reference sequence). There are 14 residues in the CDR3. DNA of the CDR3: TGTGCCTGGAGTTTAGACAGAAACCAAGAGACCCAGTACTTC. Amino acid sequence: CAWSLDRNQETQYF. Complete variable domain (other parts from reference TRBV30 and TRBJ2-5): SQTIHQWPATLVQPVGSPLSLECTVEGTSNPNLYWYRQAAGRGLQLLFYSVGIGQISSEVPQNLSASRPQDRQFILSSKKLLLSDSGFYLCAWSLDRNQETQYFGPGTRLLVL.

This clone is a singleton in its sample. The chain employs TRBV28 and TRBJ1-5; D is undetermined. Per the germline V gene, CDR1 is MDHEN and CDR2 is SYDVKM. This CDR3 contains 14 residues. Trimming shortened V by 3 bases and J by 2 bases, and 8 bases separated the two germline ends. In DNA, the CDR3 is TGTGCCAGCAGTTTGTCCCGTGGCAATCAGCCCCAGCATTTT. Translated, it gives CASSLSRGNQPQHF.

This clone is a singleton in its sample. CDR3 residues: CASTIRALGRYGYTF. The CDR3 coding sequence is TGTGCCAGTACCATCAGGGCCTTAGGAAGATATGGCTACACCTTC. The genes are TRBV19 and TRBJ1-2; the D gene is possibly TRBD1 (5 bases). Germline V gene sequence: CDR1 LNHDA, CDR2 SQIVND (reference sequence). The V and J ends lost 7 bases and 5 bases respectively, with 20 bases between them. This CDR3 comprises 15 residues.

The rearrangement uses TRBV2 and TRBJ1-5; 7 positions match TRBD1. Germline-derived CDR1 and CDR2 are SNHLY and FYNNEI. The CDR3 totals 16 residues. The V gene end was trimmed by 4 bases and the J gene end by 7 bases; junction bases not matched to a gene: 13. The CDR3 loop reads CASSGGRTGEGQPQHF. The CDR3 nucleotides are TGTGCCAGCAGTGGAGGTAGGACAGGTGAGGGGCAGCCCCAGCATTTT.

V usage is TRBV5-1 and J usage is TRBJ2-7, with 9 bases lining up with TRBD2. Germline values: CDR1 SGHRS, CDR2 YFSETQ. The V and J ends lost 0 bases and 1 base, in that order; junction bases with no gene match: 8. The CDR3 extends over 17 amino acids. The CDR3 spells CASSLDYPSGTSYEQYF. For the CDR3, the DNA is TGCGCCAGCAGCTTGGATTACCCTAGCGGGACTTCCTACGAGCAGTACTTC.

The V gene is TRBV28, the J gene TRBJ2-5; 9 nucleotides agree with TRBD1. The length of the CDR3 is 15 residues. The ends lost 5 bases at V and 3 bases at J; junction bases unmatched: 7. Germline CDR1 reads MDHEN; CDR2 reads SYDVKM. The CDR3 region has the DNA TGTGCCAGCAGTCCCCGGGGGACAGGGAAAGAGACCCAGTACTTC. Its translation: CASSPRGTGKETQYF.

V and J are TRBV19 and TRBJ2-2, with a possible D match to TRBD2 (5 bases). CDR1 is LNHDA and CDR2 is SQIVND in the germline V gene (reference sequence). The V end was cut by 5 bases, the J end by 1 base, with 11 bases between. The CDR3 has 15 amino acids. The CDR3 DNA reads as TGTGCCAGTAGTCCCCCGGGGAGGAACACCGGGGAGCTGTTTTTT. It translates to CASSPPGRNTGELFF.

The V call is TRBV6-4, the J call TRBJ1-1, with D possibly matching TRBD1 (5 bases). The CDR3 covers 13 residues. Germline V CDR1 and CDR2: MRHNA, SNTAGT. Trimming removed 5 bases from V and 0 bases from J, with 7 bases in between. As DNA, the CDR3 is TGTGCCAGCAGTCGACAGATGAACACTGAAGCTTTCTTT. It yields the protein CASSRQMNTEAFF.

The chain joins TRBV4-1 to TRBJ2-6; D is perhaps TRBD1 (5 bases). Trimming left V 1 base short and J 2 bases short, with 15 bases between. This CDR3 has 18 amino acids. The V gene's germline CDR1 is MGHRA and CDR2 YSYEKL. The CDR3 here is CASSQGHSQGPGANVLTF. Written as DNA, the CDR3 is TGCGCCAGCAGCCAAGGGCACTCGCAGGGTCCTGGGGCCAACGTCCTGACTTTC.

V is TRBV19 and J is TRBJ1-4; 7 bases are shared with TRBD1. With 4 bases clipped from V and 6 bases from J, the junction kept 2 bases outside the gene matches. Germline CDR1 is LNHDA and CDR2 is SQIVND (reference sequence). The CDR3 totals 13 residues. The chain's CDR3 is CASSSGTDEKLFF. The DNA for the CDR3 is TGTGCCAGTAGTAGTGGGACAGATGAAAAACTGTTTTTT.

The genes are TRBV27 and TRBJ2-7; 9 bases map to TRBD2. The CDR3 spans 19 residues. Trimming removed 6 bases from V and 3 bases from J; junction bases left unmatched: 21. Germline CDR1 and CDR2: MNHEY and SMNVEV (reference sequence). CDR3 protein: CASRATGTSRPRGYYEQYF. In DNA, the CDR3 is TGTGCCAGCAGAGCAACCGGGACTAGCAGACCCCGTGGCTACTACGAGCAGTACTTC.

This clone was observed once. The chain combines TRBV7-9 with TRBJ2-5; D might be TRBD2 (5 bases). The ends were cut back, 1 base at V and 2 bases at J, with 17 bases in the middle. Germline CDR1 is SEHNR and CDR2 is FQNEAQ (reference sequence). The CDR3 runs 17 residues. The CDR3 nucleotides are TGTGCCAGCAGCTTAGGCGTCACGGGAAGTGGGCAAGAGACCCAGTACTTC. This sequence encodes CASSLGVTGSGQETQYF.

Points on this clone: One end of the junction is discordant with germline, which a read error may explain. The chain is built from TRBV12-5 and TRBJ2-1; possible D gene TRBD2, 7 bases. Looked up from germline, CDR1 is LGHNT and CDR2 is FRNRAP. CDR3 length equals 21 residues. In DNA form, the CDR3 reads TGTGCTAGTGGTTTGGTAAGGGAACGAGGGACTACCAAAAAGGGGGGCAATGGGCAGTTCTTC. Amino acid sequence: CASGLVRERGTTKKGGNGQFF.

This rearrangement joins TRBV27 to TRBJ1-2, with no clear D. Trimming removed 3 bases from V and 5 bases from J, with 13 bases in between. The CDR3 extends over 14 amino acids. CDR1 is MNHEY, CDR2 SMNVEV, per germline (reference sequence). CDR3 in DNA: TGTGCCAGCAGTTTTACTGATGCCCGTTATGGCTACACCTTC. Translation gives CASSFTDARYGYTF.

The chain carries TRBV5-4 and TRBJ1-1, with D uncertain. The length of the CDR3 is 15 residues. V was trimmed by 4 bases and J by 6 bases, leaving 19 bases between them. Looked up from germline, CDR1 is SGHNT and CDR2 is YYREEE (reference sequence). CDR3 DNA sequence: TGTGCCAGCAGCGCAACCCGGGATGCTATAGCTGAAGCTTTCTTT. Its protein product is CASSATRDAIAEAFF.

The V and J genes are TRBV27 and TRBJ2-1; the match to TRBD2 covers 10 bases. This CDR3 contains 15 residues. V was pared by 0 bases and J by 9 bases, with 5 bases of the junction left unmatched. From germline, CDR1 is MNHEY and CDR2 SMNVEV (reference sequence). CDR3 DNA sequence: TGTGCCAGCAGTTTATCAGCGGGAGGGCTGGCTGAGCAGTTCTTC. This gives the protein CASSLSAGGLAEQFF.

This chain joins TRBV15 and TRBJ1-4; 10 bases are a match to TRBD1. CDR1 LNHNV and CDR2 YYDKDF come from the germline V gene (reference sequence). The CDR3 has 15 amino acids. V lost 6 bases to trimming and J lost 8 bases; unmatched junction nucleotides: 9. The CDR3 here is CATRIDWTGGEKLFF. CDR3 nucleotides: TGTGCCACCAGAATCGACTGGACAGGGGGAGAAAAACTGTTTTTT.

This clone showed up just once. V gene TRBV9 combines with J gene TRBJ1-2; 8 positions agree with TRBD1. The CDR3 has 17 residues. J gave up 5 bases and V 4 bases, and 16 bases lay outside the gene matches. The germline CDR1 and CDR2 sequences are SGDLS and YYNGEE. The CDR3 nucleotides are TGTGCCAGCAGCTTTAGCCGGGACAGGTTAGCCGCTTATGGCTACACCTTC. Translating it yields CASSFSRDRLAAYGYTF.

The chain combines TRBV29-1 with TRBJ2-5; weak D call: TRBD2 (6 bases). CDR1 SQVTM and CDR2 ANQGSEA come from the germline V gene. The ends were cut back, 4 bases at V and 4 bases at J, with 16 bases in the middle. CDR3 length: 14 residues. DNA of the CDR3: TGCAGCGTTGTAAGCCGGGGGAGCGGAGAGACCCAGTACTTC. Amino acid sequence: CSVVSRGSGETQYF.

The rearrangement joins TRBV7-6 to TRBJ2-5; 9 bases map to TRBD1. Unmatched junction bases numbered 11, after V lost 1 base and J lost 5 bases. The CDR3 totals 17 residues. Germline CDR1 reads SGHVS; CDR2 reads FNYEAQ. This CDR3 is CASSLDFPHRGRETQYF. CDR3 DNA: TGTGCCAGCAGCTTAGACTTTCCGCACAGGGGGCGGGAGACCCAGTACTTC. Looking up the rest from reference TRBV7-6 and TRBJ2-5 gives the full variable domain: GAGVSQSPRYKVTKRGQDVALRCDPISGHVSLYWYRQALGQGPEFLTYFNYEAQQDKSGLPNDRFSAERPEGSISTLTIQRTEQRDSAMYRCASSLDFPHRGRETQYFGPGTRLLVL.

CDR3 sequence reads: CASSEAVAAGTGELFF. CDR3 DNA sequence: TGTGCCAGCAGTGAAGCTGTAGCGGCGGGCACCGGGGAGCTGTTTTTT. V usage is TRBV6-1 and J usage is TRBJ2-2, with TRBD2 as a possible D gene (6 bases). CDR3 length: 16 residues. Per the germline V gene, CDR1 is MNHNS and CDR2 is SASEGT. V shed 0 bases and J shed 4 bases, with 12 bases lying between them.

This sequence joins TRBV7-3 and TRBJ2-2; TRBD2 is a possible D gene (6 bases). The CDR3 sequence is 16 residues long. V lost 6 bases, J lost 1 base, and 15 bases lay in between. Germline V gene data show CDR1 as SGHTA and CDR2 as FQGTGA. The chain's CDR3 is CASSPTGLLNTGELFF. DNA for the CDR3: TGTGCCAGCAGTCCCACGGGACTGCTGAACACCGGGGAGCTGTTTTTT.

On this clone: A read error may account for a junction end that differs from germline. Distinct nucleotide sequences in the sample also encode this CDR3. The chain joins TRBV30 to TRBJ1-6; TRBD1 aligns across 10 bases. Germline V gene data show CDR1 as GTSNPN and CDR2 as SVGIG (reference sequence). This CDR3 is built from 13 residues. DNA of the CDR3: TGCGCCTGCCGGGGACAGGGGAATTCACCCCTCCACTTT. Amino acids: CACRGQGNSPLHF.

V usage is TRBV28 and J usage is TRBJ2-1, with TRBD2 as a possible D gene (6 bases). This CDR3 region has 15 residues. Trimming shortened V by 3 bases and J by 0 bases, and 9 bases separated the two germline ends. Germline V gene lookup returns CDR1 MDHEN and CDR2 SYDVKM. CDR3 sequence: CASSLGGVSYNEQFF. The DNA for the CDR3 is TGTGCCAGCAGTTTGGGCGGGGTCTCCTACAATGAGCAGTTCTTC.

J is TRBJ2-2 and V is TRBV5-1; 13 bases agree with TRBD2. Germline trimming cut 0 bases from V and 1 base from J; bases unmatched to any gene: 0. CDR3 size: 17 residues. The germline V gene has CDR1 SGHRS and CDR2 YFSETQ. Here the CDR3 DNA reads TGCGCCAGCAGCTTGGGACTAGCGGGGGGGAACACCGGGGAGCTGTTTTTT. Translation: CASSLGLAGGNTGELFF.

This rearrangement joins TRBV18 to TRBJ1-1; perhaps TRBD1 as D (6 bases). The germline V gene has CDR1 KGHSH and CDR2 LQKENI. V was shortened by 3 bases and J by 4 bases, with 12 bases between the two germline ends. The CDR3 is 14 amino acids. This chain's CDR3 is CASSPLQGVTEAFF. The CDR3 DNA reads as TGTGCCAGCTCACCTTTACAGGGCGTCACTGAAGCTTTCTTT. The full variable domain, in which reference TRBV18 and TRBJ1-1 provide the parts outside the CDR3, is NAGVMQNPRHLVRRRGQEARLRCSPMKGHSHVYWYRQLPEEGLKFMVYLQKENIIDESGMPKERFSAEFPKEGPSILRIQQVVRGDSAAYFCASSPLQGVTEAFFGQGTRLTVV.